The source of this T cell receptor beta chain is a study of T cell responses to AZD1222 COVID-19 vaccine (dated by TCRdb to about 2021). With respect to the entire study: TCR sequencing was performed for about 250 trial participants, of whom about 200 were given two doses of AZD1222 and some 26 were given two doses of MenACWY control vaccine. Enrollment into the trials was organized by age into subgroups of 18-55, 56-69 and 70-plus years, and those subgroups contained roughly 150, 30 and 60 TCR-sequenced participants, respectively. Results and caveats for the whole study, not just this receptor: The whole spike protein was spanned by vaccine-associated CD4 TCRs, and dominant responses were seen in regions 160-218 and 743-854. Nearly half of unique spike-specific TCRs reportedly recognized epitopes outside regions mutated in the B.1.351 and B.1.1.7 variants. Participants were mostly white British, with more females than males. The authors suggested clonal diversity may have been underestimated. Spike-specific TCR breadth and depth rose significantly after two AZD1222 doses compared with day 0 and with MenACWY recipients. The 56-69-year group was small, and its depth increase did not reach significance, likely because of low power. Conclusions about previously exposed vaccinees are limited because only five to seven AZD1222 recipients were SARS-CoV-2 seropositive at baseline. Because no samples from the day 14 peak response were available, repertoires could be characterized only after the peak T cell response.

The CDR3 regions of human TCRbeta chains were analyzed by immunosequencing. For the original study's pipeline: TCRs in the repertoires were compared against a reference library of SARS-CoV-2-specific TCRs that had been generated with the MIRA antigen-specificity platform. Breadth was defined as the fraction of unique TCRs that were SARS-CoV-2-associated. Depth was defined as the fraction of total T cells that were SARS-CoV-2-associated. Using the MIRA data, each spike-specific TCR was assigned both to the spike region to which the TCR was reactive and to a CD4 or CD8 class. Log10-transformed breadth and depth values were compared by one-way ANOVA with Sidak's multiple comparisons tests. In its TCRdb copy, this immuneACCESS table keeps in-frame sequences only and misses some clones. Where compared with another copy, unresolved V genes explain less than half of these, and the others have no known cause. Clonal size and the V and J genes are those of that table, whereas D and trimming came from the DNA. The sample table holds 90,000 to 120,000 clones, of which around 90% were seen once. The ten top clones hold 5% to 7.5% of the sample.

Concerning this clone: It has no known antigen specificity. Base quality data are lacking; no much larger clone is found one base away.

What the time point label conveys for this sample: about 28 days (+/-7) after the second vaccine dose. Because spike-specific TCR depth and breadth did not differ between the two schedules, AZD1222 recipients who got a second dose at roughly 4 weeks were pooled with those who got a second dose at roughly 12 weeks. The vaccinee samples were drawn from two UK trials, COV001 and COV002, one of which was a single-blind randomized controlled phase 2/3 trial testing AZD1222 (ChAdOx1 nCoV-19) in healthy adults. Trial participant PBMC samples were collected at day 0 and day 28 after the second dose for TCRbeta chain sequencing. The germline V gene provides CDR1 MNHEY and CDR2 SVGAGI. The CDR3 runs 11 amino acids, cysteine and phenylalanine included. Only the CDR3 DNA stays, 33 bases, in frame from base 1. V and J lose 11 bases and 0 bases, and a span of 8 bases separates them.

This TCR came from an adult who received the AZD1222 COVID-19 vaccine. The rearranged segments are TRBV6-5 and TRBJ2-7, with the D gene uncertain. Source: peripheral blood, taken 28 days after the second AZD1222 dose. The CDR3 loop reads CALGSSYEQYF. The nucleotides read TGTGCCTTGGGCAGCTCCTACGAGCAGTACTTC.